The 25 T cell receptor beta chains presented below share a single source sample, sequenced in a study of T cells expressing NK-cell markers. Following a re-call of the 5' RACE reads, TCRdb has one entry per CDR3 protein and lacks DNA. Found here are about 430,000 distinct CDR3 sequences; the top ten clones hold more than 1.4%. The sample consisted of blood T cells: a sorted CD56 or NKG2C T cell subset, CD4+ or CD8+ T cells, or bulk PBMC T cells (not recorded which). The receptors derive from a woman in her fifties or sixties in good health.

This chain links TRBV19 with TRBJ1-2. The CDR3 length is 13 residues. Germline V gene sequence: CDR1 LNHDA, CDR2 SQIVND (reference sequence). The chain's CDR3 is CASSIPAGYGYTF.

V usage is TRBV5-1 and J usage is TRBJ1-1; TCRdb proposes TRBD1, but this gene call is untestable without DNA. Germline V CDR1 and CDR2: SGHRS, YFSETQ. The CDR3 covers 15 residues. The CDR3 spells CASSLGGQGTTEAFF.

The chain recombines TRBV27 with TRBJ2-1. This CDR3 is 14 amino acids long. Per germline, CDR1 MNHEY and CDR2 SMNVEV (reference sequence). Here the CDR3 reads CATTLLGSNNEQFF.

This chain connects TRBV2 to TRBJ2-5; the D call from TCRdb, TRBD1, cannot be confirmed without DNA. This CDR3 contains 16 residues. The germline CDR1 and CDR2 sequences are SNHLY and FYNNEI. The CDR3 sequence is CASIPRATGGQETQYF.

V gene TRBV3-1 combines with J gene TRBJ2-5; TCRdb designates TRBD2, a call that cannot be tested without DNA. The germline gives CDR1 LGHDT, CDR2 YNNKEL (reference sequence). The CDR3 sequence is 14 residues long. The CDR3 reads CASGRTVEGETQYF.

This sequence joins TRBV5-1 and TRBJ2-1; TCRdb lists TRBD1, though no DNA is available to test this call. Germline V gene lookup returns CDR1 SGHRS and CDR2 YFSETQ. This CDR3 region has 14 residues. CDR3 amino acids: CASKPGTDNNEQFF.

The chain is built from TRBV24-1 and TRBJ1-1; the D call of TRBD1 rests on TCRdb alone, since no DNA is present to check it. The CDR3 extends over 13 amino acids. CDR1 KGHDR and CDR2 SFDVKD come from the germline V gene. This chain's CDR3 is CATSGGVDTEAFF.

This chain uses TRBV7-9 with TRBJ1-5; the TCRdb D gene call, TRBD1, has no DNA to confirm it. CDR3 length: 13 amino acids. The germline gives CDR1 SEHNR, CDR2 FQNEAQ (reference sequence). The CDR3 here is CASSRPPDQPQHF.

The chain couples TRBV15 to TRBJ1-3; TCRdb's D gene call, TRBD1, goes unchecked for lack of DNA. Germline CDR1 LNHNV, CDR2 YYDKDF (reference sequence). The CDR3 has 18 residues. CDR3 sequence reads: CATSRDLIGMNSGNTIYF.

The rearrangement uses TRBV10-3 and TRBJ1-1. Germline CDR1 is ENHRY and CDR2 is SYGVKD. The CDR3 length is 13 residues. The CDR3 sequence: CAVHQALNTEAFF.

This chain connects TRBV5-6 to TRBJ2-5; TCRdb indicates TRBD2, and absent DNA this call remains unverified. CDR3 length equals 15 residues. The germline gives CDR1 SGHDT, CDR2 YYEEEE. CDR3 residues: CASSLGRLAVETQYF.

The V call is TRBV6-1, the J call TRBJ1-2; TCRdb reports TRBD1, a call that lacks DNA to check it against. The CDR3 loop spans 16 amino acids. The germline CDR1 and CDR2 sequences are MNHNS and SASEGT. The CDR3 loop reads CASRPDRAGWNYGYTF.

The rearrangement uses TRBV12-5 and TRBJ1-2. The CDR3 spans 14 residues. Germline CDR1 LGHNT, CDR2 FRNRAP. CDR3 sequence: CASGLVTTTGGYTF.

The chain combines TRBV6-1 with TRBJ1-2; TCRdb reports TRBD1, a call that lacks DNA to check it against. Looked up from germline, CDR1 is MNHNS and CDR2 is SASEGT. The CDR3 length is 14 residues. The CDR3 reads CASKKKRTGDGYTF.

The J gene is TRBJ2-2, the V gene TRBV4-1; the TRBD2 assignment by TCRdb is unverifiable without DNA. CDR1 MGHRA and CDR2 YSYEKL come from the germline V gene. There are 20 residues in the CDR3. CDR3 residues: CASSHGGLAGTLPNTGELFF.

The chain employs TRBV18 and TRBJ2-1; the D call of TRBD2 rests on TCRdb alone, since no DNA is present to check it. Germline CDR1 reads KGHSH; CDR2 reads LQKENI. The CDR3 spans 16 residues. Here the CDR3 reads CASSRDSGRFYNEQFF. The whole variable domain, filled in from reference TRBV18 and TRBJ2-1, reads NAGVMQNPRHLVRRRGQEARLRCSPMKGHSHVYWYRQLPEEGLKFMVYLQKENIIDESGMPKERFSAEFPKEGPSILRIQQVVRGDSAAYFCASSRDSGRFYNEQFFGPGTRLTVL.

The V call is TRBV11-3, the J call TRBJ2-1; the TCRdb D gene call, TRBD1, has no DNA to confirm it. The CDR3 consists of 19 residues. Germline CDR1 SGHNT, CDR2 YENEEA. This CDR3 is CASSFATYDRTTIVNEQFF.

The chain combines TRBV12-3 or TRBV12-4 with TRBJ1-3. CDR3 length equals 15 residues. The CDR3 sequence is CASMPAGVSGNTIYF.

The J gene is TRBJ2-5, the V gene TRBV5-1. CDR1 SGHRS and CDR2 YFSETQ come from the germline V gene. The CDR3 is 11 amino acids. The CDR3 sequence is CASSRGETQYF.

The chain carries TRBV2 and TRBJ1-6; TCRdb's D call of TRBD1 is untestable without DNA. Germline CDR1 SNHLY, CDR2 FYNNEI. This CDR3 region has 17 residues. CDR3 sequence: CASSGRSGQKSNSPLHF.

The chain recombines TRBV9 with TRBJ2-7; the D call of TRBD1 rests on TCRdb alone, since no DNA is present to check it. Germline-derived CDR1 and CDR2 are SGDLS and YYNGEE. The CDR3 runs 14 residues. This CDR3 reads CASSVGQGPYEQYF.

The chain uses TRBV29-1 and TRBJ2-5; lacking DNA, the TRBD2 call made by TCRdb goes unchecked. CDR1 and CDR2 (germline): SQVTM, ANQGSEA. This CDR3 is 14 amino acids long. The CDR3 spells CSATPGTAQETQYF.

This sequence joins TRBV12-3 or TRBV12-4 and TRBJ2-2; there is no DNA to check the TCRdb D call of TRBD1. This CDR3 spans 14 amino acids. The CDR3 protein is CASSITGVGGELFF.

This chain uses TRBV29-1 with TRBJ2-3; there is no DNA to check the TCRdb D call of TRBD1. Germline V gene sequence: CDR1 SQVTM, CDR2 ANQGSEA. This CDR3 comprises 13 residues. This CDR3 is CSALGGNTDTQYF.

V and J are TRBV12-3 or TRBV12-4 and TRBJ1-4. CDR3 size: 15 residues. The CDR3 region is CASSLSFGTNEKLFF.